Sequencing of this TCR beta chain was carried out in a study of T cells in Graves' hyperthyroidism and ophthalmopathy. Germline lookup yields CDR1 SNHLY and CDR2 FYNNEI. There are 15 residues in the CDR3. The trim removed 1 base at V and 6 bases at J, leaving 2 bases unmatched. From RNA transcripts, TCR beta CDR3 regions were amplified. Initially, a first-round RT-PCR of the TCR CDR3 employed the HTBI primer set. TCRdb reprocessed the multiplex PCR reads with MiXCR, giving one entry per CDR3 protein. The table lists about 560,000 distinct CDR3 sequences, approximately 15% of them singletons. This clonotype has only a few counts.

The TCR sequence derives from a woman in her late teens or twenties with Graves' hyperthyroidism. What was sequenced was blood. The chain links TRBV2 to TRBJ2-3; 12 bases are a match to TRBD2. The CDR3 DNA follows: TGTGCCAGCAGTGAAGAGCTAGCGGGGGGGGATACGCAGTATTTT. This sequence encodes CASSEELAGGDTQYF.